Each of the 30 T cell receptor beta chains below was sequenced from the same sample in a study of blood T cell repertoires in COVID-19. The repertoire was sequenced with immunoSEQ multiplex PCR; TCRdb's copy has only in-frame clones and lacks some. The table has approximately 98,000 clones, approximately 81% seen once; the top ten hold around 4.1%. What was sequenced was peripheral blood. These receptor sequences come from a man aged 60 to 69 with acute or convalescent COVID-19.

The V call is TRBV6-5, the J call TRBJ1-2; 7 nucleotides align to TRBD1. V lost 6 bases, J lost 5 bases, and 6 bases stayed unmatched. The CDR3 runs to 13 residues. CDR1 and CDR2 from the germline V gene are MNHEY and SVGAGI. DNA for the CDR3: TGTGCCAGCAGCTCCGGGACAGAGTATGGCTACACCTTC. Translating gives CASSSGTEYGYTF.

This clone was found a few times. The rearrangement links TRBV18 to TRBJ1-6, with D possibly TRBD1 on 6 matching bases. The germline gives CDR1 KGHSH, CDR2 LQKENI. V lost 3 bases and J 5 bases, leaving 11 bases between the germline ends. The CDR3 has 15 residues. The CDR3 sequence is CASSPQGSDNSPLHF. The CDR3 DNA follows: TGTGCCAGCTCACCCCAGGGGTCGGATAATTCACCCCTCCACTTT. Supplemented by reference TRBV18 and TRBJ1-6, the full variable domain reads NAGVMQNPRHLVRRRGQEARLRCSPMKGHSHVYWYRQLPEEGLKFMVYLQKENIIDESGMPKERFSAEFPKEGPSILRIQQVVRGDSAAYFCASSPQGSDNSPLHFGNGTRLTVT.

This sequence joins TRBV5-4 and TRBJ2-5; 10 bases line up with TRBD2. Germline loops: CDR1 SGHNT, CDR2 YYREEE (reference sequence). V lost 0 bases, J lost 4 bases, and 18 bases stayed unmatched. This CDR3 contains 20 residues. This chain's CDR3 is CASSLVRASGSNGIGETQYF. As DNA, the CDR3 is TGTGCCAGCAGCTTGGTACGGGCTAGCGGGAGCAACGGAATAGGAGAGACCCAGTACTTC.

The rearrangement uses TRBV5-6 and TRBJ1-1; a weak D match, TRBD1 (5 bases). The V end was cut by 1 base, the J end by 3 bases, with 10 bases between. The CDR3 length is 14 residues. CDR1 is SGHDT and CDR2 is YYEEEE in the germline V gene. CDR3: CASSLRGGHTEAFF. The CDR3 DNA reads TGTGCCAGCAGCTTGAGGGGAGGTCACACTGAAGCTTTCTTT. The variable domain in full, with the rest retrieved from reference TRBV5-6 and TRBJ1-1, is DAGVTQSPTHLIKTRGQQVTLRCSPKSGHDTVSWYQQALGQGPQFIFQYYEEEERQRGNFPDRFSGHQFPNYSSELNVNALLLGDSALYLCASSLRGGHTEAFFGQGTRLTVV.

V and J are TRBV5-5 and TRBJ2-1; 9 bases are a match to TRBD2. The CDR3 loop spans 16 amino acids. Trimming removed 3 bases from V and 2 bases from J; junction bases left unmatched: 6. Germline V lookup: CDR1 SGHKS, CDR2 YYEKEE (reference sequence). CDR3 amino acids: CASSWEIAGAYNEQFF. For the CDR3, the DNA is TGTGCCAGCAGCTGGGAGATAGCGGGAGCCTACAATGAGCAGTTCTTC.

This clone was seen only a few times. The chain has TRBV3-1 (or the pseudogene TRBV3-2) and TRBJ2-1, with TRBD1 matching 8 bases. Germline trimming cut 5 bases from V and 15 bases from J; bases unmatched to any gene: 9. The CDR3 runs to 12 residues. Germline V CDR1 and CDR2: LGHDT, YNNKEL (reference sequence). CDR3 region: CASSFGQGDPFF. The DNA for the CDR3 is TGTGCCAGCAGCTTTGGACAGGGAGACCCGTTCTTC.

The rearrangement uses TRBV4-3 and TRBJ2-1, with 14 bases identical to TRBD2. The J segment lost 4 bases and the V segment lost 0 bases, leaving 5 bases of the junction unmatched. The CDR3 extends over 18 amino acids. Germline CDR1 is LGHNA and CDR2 is YSLEER. The CDR3 loop reads CASSQERTSGRMYNEQFF. In nucleotides, the CDR3 is TGCGCCAGCAGCCAAGAACGGACTAGCGGGAGGATGTACAATGAGCAGTTCTTC.

The genes are TRBV19 and TRBJ1-5; perhaps TRBD1 as D (5 bases). The CDR3 loop spans 14 amino acids. The ends were cut back, 2 bases at V and 6 bases at J, with 11 bases in the middle. Germline V gives CDR1 LNHDA, CDR2 SQIVND (reference sequence). For the CDR3, the DNA is TGTGCCAGTAGTATAACGCAGGGTAGTCAGCCCCAGCATTTT. Translating it yields CASSITQGSQPQHF.

This clone occurred a few times. The V and J genes are TRBV12-5 and TRBJ1-5; tentatively, D is TRBD1 (5 bases). The germline CDR1 and CDR2 sequences are LGHNT and FRNRAP. There are 15 residues in the CDR3. Trimming took off 4 bases at V and 0 bases at J, with 10 bases between the two ends. CDR3 coding DNA: TGTGCTAGTGGTTGGACATCTCCTAGCAATCAGCCCCAGCATTTT. This encodes CASGWTSPSNQPQHF.

Only one count was recorded for this clone. The same CDR3 arises from other DNA sequences in this sample as well. The CDR3 DNA reads as TGCGCCAGCAGCTTACTAGCGGGAGACACCGGGGAGCTGTTTTTT. Amino acid sequence: CASSLLAGDTGELFF. The chain combines TRBV5-1 with TRBJ2-2; 11 bases map to TRBD2. The V segment lost 2 bases and the J segment 3 bases; nucleotides outside the gene matches: 0. This CDR3 spans 15 amino acids. Germline CDR1 reads SGHRS; CDR2 reads YFSETQ.

This clone was seen once. The V and J genes are TRBV30 and TRBJ1-1, with D possibly TRBD1 on 6 matching bases. Germline V gene lookup returns CDR1 GTSNPN and CDR2 SVGIG (reference sequence). The CDR3 runs 12 residues. Trimming took 2 bases from V and 4 from J, leaving 8 bases between them. DNA of the CDR3: TGTGCCTGGAGTACCAGGGGCACTGAAGCTTTCTTT. This sequence encodes CAWSTRGTEAFF.

CDR3 amino acids: CASMDFPGGYTF. As DNA, the CDR3 is TGTGCCAGCATGGACTTCCCGGGTGGCTACACCTTC. The chain combines TRBV12-3 or TRBV12-4 with TRBJ1-2; no clear D. The V and J ends lost 7 bases and 7 bases respectively, with 13 bases between them. The CDR3 has 12 amino acids.

This sequence joins TRBV11-3 and TRBJ2-1, with 8 bases aligning to TRBD1. This CDR3 comprises 12 residues. J lost 10 bases, V lost 3 bases, and 2 bases had no gene match. Germline V lookup: CDR1 SGHNT, CDR2 YENEEA. The CDR3 nucleotides are TGTGCCAGCAGCTTGGACAGGGACGAGCAGTTCTTC. This translates into CASSLDRDEQFF. The variable domain in full, completed from reference TRBV11-3 and TRBJ2-1, reads EAGVVQSPRYKIIEKKQPVAFWCNPISGHNTLYWYLQNLGQGPELLIRYENEEAVDDSQLPKDRFSAERLKGVDSTLKIQPAELGDSAVYLCASSLDRDEQFFGPGTRLTVL.

The sample holds one count of this clone. The rearrangement joins TRBV6-5 to TRBJ1-1; D ambiguous. The CDR3 spans 13 residues. CDR1 MNHEY and CDR2 SVGAGI come from the germline V gene. The germline V and J ends were trimmed by 8 bases and 5 bases, with 15 bases remaining between them. The CDR3 loop reads CASAVTVTTEAFF. In nucleotides, the CDR3 is TGTGCCAGCGCGGTCACGGTTACTACTGAAGCTTTCTTT.

This clone was found a few times. The chain couples TRBV5-1 to TRBJ2-5; 12 nucleotides agree with TRBD1. Germline trimming cut 1 base from V and 5 bases from J; bases unmatched to any gene: 3. Germline CDR1 and CDR2: SGHRS and YFSETQ. The CDR3 spans 15 residues. CDR3 in DNA: TGCGCCAGCAGCTTGACCGGGACAGGGGGCGAGACCCAGTACTTC. Protein product: CASSLTGTGGETQYF.

The chain has TRBV5-1 and TRBJ1-2; a weak D match, TRBD1 (5 bases). Germline lookup yields CDR1 SGHRS and CDR2 YFSETQ. Trimming removed 2 bases from V and 8 bases from J, with 13 bases in between. CDR3 length: 13 residues. The CDR3 bases are TGCGCCAGCAGCTTAACAGGCGTCCGCGGCTACACCTTC. This gives the protein CASSLTGVRGYTF.

The chain has TRBV6-5 and TRBJ1-1; 10 bases match TRBD1. The CDR3 length is 15 residues. From germline, CDR1 is MNHEY and CDR2 SVGAGI. The V gene end was trimmed by 5 bases and the J gene end by 3 bases; junction bases not matched to a gene: 6. Here the CDR3 DNA reads TGTGCCAGCAGTACTGGGGGGACAGGGGACACTGAAGCTTTCTTT. Protein: CASSTGGTGDTEAFF.

The J gene is TRBJ1-4, the V gene TRBV9, with 11 bases lining up with TRBD1. Trimming removed 3 bases from V and 8 bases from J; junction bases left unmatched: 6. The CDR3 extends over 15 amino acids. The germline V gene has CDR1 SGDLS and CDR2 YYNGEE. The CDR3 coding sequence is TGTGCCAGCAGCGCCCGCGGGACAGGGGGGGAAAAACTGTTTTTT. Translated, it gives CASSARGTGGEKLFF.

The rearrangement joins TRBV27 to TRBJ2-3; 8 nucleotides match TRBD1. The CDR3 is 14 amino acids. CDR1 is MNHEY and CDR2 is SMNVEV in the germline V gene (reference sequence). Losses at the gene ends were 5 bases for V and 5 bases for J; bases not matched to a gene: 6. In DNA form, the CDR3 reads TGTGCCAGCAGTGCGACAGGGGCGCAAGATACGCAGTATTTT. Translated: CASSATGAQDTQYF.

This clone was seen only a few times. This chain connects TRBV11-3 to TRBJ1-1; tentative D call: TRBD1 (5 bases). The CDR3 runs to 15 residues. Between the trimmed V and J ends, which lost 0 bases and 0 bases, there was a span of 8 bases. CDR1 and CDR2 from the germline V gene are SGHNT and YENEEA. CDR3 amino acids: CASSLEGEVNTEAFF. The CDR3 DNA sequence: TGTGCCAGCAGCTTAGAGGGGGAGGTGAACACTGAAGCTTTCTTT.

This chain joins TRBV25-1 and TRBJ1-4; D is possibly TRBD1 (6 bases). V was clipped by 8 bases and J by 10 bases, with 17 bases between them. The CDR3 sequence is 13 residues long. CDR1 is MGHDK and CDR2 is SYGVNS in the germline V gene. The CDR3 bases are TGTGCCAGCGAGCCGACAGGACCAGGAAAACTGTTTTTT. It specifies CASEPTGPGKLFF.

The V and J genes are TRBV19 and TRBJ1-1; maybe TRBD1 (6 bases). CDR1 LNHDA and CDR2 SQIVND come from the germline V gene (reference sequence). Trimming stripped 4 bases from V and 0 bases from J, with 15 bases between. The CDR3 loop spans 16 amino acids. The CDR3 loop is CASSSPGGGMNTEAFF. The CDR3 nucleotides read TGTGCCAGTAGTAGCCCGGGGGGCGGCATGAACACTGAAGCTTTCTTT.

The chain couples TRBV7-9 to TRBJ2-7; 7 bases are shared with TRBD2. CDR3 length: 16 residues. The trim removed 5 bases at V and 5 bases at J, leaving 15 bases unmatched. From germline, CDR1 is SEHNR and CDR2 FQNEAQ (reference sequence). The CDR3 loop reads CASSPSIGEGNHEQYV. The CDR3 coding sequence is TGTGCCAGCAGCCCAAGTATAGGGGAGGGTAACCACGAGCAGTACGTC.

This clone has just a few counts. This chain joins TRBV6-5 and TRBJ2-1; possibly TRBD1 for D (6 bases). V was pared by 8 bases and J by 7 bases, with 15 bases between. The CDR3 covers 13 residues. Per germline, CDR1 MNHEY and CDR2 SVGAGI. For the CDR3, the DNA is TGTGCCAGCGCACACCGAGGGGGAAATGAGCAGTTCTTC. It yields the protein CASAHRGGNEQFF.

V is TRBV19 and J is TRBJ1-5, with D perhaps matching TRBD1 (5 bases). V was pared by 4 bases and J by 5 bases, with 9 bases between. The CDR3 spans 13 residues. CDR1 and CDR2 from the germline V gene are LNHDA and SQIVND (reference sequence). The CDR3, as DNA: TGTGCCAGTAGTAACTGGGGGGATCAGCCCCAGCATTTT. Amino acid sequence: CASSNWGDQPQHF.

V is TRBV29-1 and J is TRBJ1-2; D is perhaps TRBD1 (6 bases). V lost 3 bases and J lost 7, with 9 bases in between. The germline gives CDR1 SQVTM, CDR2 ANQGSEA. CDR3 length: 11 residues. The CDR3 sequence is CSVEVRGGYTF. CDR3 in DNA: TGCAGCGTTGAGGTCAGGGGTGGCTACACCTTC.

This clone is a singleton in its sample. The V gene is TRBV24-1, the J gene TRBJ2-3, with TRBD2 identical over 8 bases. This CDR3 is built from 19 residues. With 4 bases clipped from V and 0 bases from J, the junction kept 14 bases outside the gene matches. The germline V gene has CDR1 KGHDR and CDR2 SFDVKD. The CDR3 DNA reads TGTGCCACCAGTGAGGGCGGACTGAGCCGACTAGCGAGCACAGATACGCAGTATTTT. It encodes CATSEGGLSRLASTDTQYF.

The chain combines TRBV6-5 with TRBJ1-1; TRBD1 aligns across 7 bases. The length of the CDR3 is 14 residues. The trim removed 10 bases at V and 0 bases at J, leaving 8 bases unmatched. Germline lookup yields CDR1 MNHEY and CDR2 SVGAGI. CDR3 sequence: CATRTGGMNTEAFF. CDR3 coding DNA: TGTGCCACCCGGACAGGAGGGATGAACACTGAAGCTTTCTTT.

CDR3 in amino acids: CASSIDRTRDTQYF. The CDR3 DNA follows: TGTGCCAGTAGTATAGATCGAACTCGAGATACGCAGTATTTT. This chain uses TRBV19 with TRBJ2-3; D gene uncertain. The CDR3 contains 14 residues. Germline V CDR1 and CDR2: LNHDA, SQIVND (reference sequence). The V end lost 0 bases, the J end lost 5 bases, and 9 bases lay between the germline ends. Full variable domain (outside the CDR3, taken from reference TRBV19 and TRBJ2-3): DGGITQSPKYLFRKEGQNVTLSCEQNLNHDAMYWYRQDPGQGLRLIYYSQIVNDFQKGDIAEGYSVSREKKESFPLTVTSAQKNPTAFYLCASSIDRTRDTQYFGPGTRLTVL.

The rearrangement links TRBV7-9 to TRBJ2-1; D possibly corresponds to TRBD1 (5 bases). CDR3 length: 17 residues. V was cut by 3 bases and J by 5 bases, with 20 bases left in between. Germline CDR1 and CDR2: SEHNR and FQNEAQ (reference sequence). The CDR3 DNA reads TGTGCCAGCAGCTTTAGCCAGTGGCAGGGTCGGAACAATGAGCAGTTCTTC. Its translation is CASSFSQWQGRNNEQFF.